The 22 T cell receptor beta chains below all came from one sample that was sequenced in a study of T cell repertoires in cytomegalovirus infection. TCRdb ran MiXCR on the reads and lists one entry per CDR3 protein. The sample has around 310,000 distinct CDR3 sequences; about 17% are singletons. The sample comprised PBMCs. These receptors were collected from a human donor in good health (CMV status not recorded). Some clones in this sample may be carry-over from other donors' samples.

The chain combines TRBV12-3 or TRBV12-4 with TRBJ1-5; 12 bases line up with TRBD1. Trimming removed 3 bases from V and 7 bases from J; junction bases left unmatched: 13. This CDR3 has 18 amino acids. The CDR3 DNA is TGTGCCAGCAGTTTGGACGGGACAGGGGGCCGAGCGGGGCAGCCCCAGCATTTT. Encoded protein: CASSLDGTGGRAGQPQHF.

With regard to this clonotype: Mismatch with germline at one junction end may stem from a read error. The V call is TRBV12-3 or TRBV12-4, the J call TRBJ1-5; D is unclear. The CDR3 sequence is 15 residues long. This chain's CDR3 is CACSPTVLGNQPQHF. The CDR3 DNA reads TGTGCCTGCAGCCCGACGGTTTTGGGCAATCAGCCCCAGCATTTT.

This clonotype was observed many times. The V call is TRBV12-3 or TRBV12-4, the J call TRBJ1-3; D remains ambiguous. V was cut by 7 bases and J by 0 bases, with 10 bases left in between. This CDR3 has 14 amino acids. The chain's CDR3 is CASNTANSGNTIYF. Here the CDR3 DNA reads TGTGCCAGCAATACAGCCAACTCTGGAAACACCATATATTTT.

The chain employs TRBV4-2 and TRBJ1-1; D is possibly TRBD1 (5 bases). Germline V gene lookup returns CDR1 LGHNA and CDR2 YNFKEQ. Trimming took off 2 bases at V and 7 bases at J, with 17 bases between the two ends. The CDR3 runs to 15 residues. The CDR3 nucleotides read TGTGCCAGCAGCCAAAACCCGACAGCCACCTTTGAAGCTTTCTTT. Protein: CASSQNPTATFEAFF.

This clonotype was picked up many times. V and J are TRBV20-1 and TRBJ1-4; D gene ambiguous. Germline CDR1 DFQATT, CDR2 SNEGSKA (reference sequence). This CDR3 is built from 13 residues. Trimming left V 2 bases short and J 0 bases short, with 4 bases between. CDR3 sequence (DNA): TGCAGTGCTAGAAATGCAACTAATGAAAAACTGTTTTTT. Encoded protein: CSARNATNEKLFF.

Many counts were recorded for this clonotype. The genes are TRBV6-1 and TRBJ2-7; D ambiguous. CDR1 and CDR2 from the germline V gene are MNHNS and SASEGT. This CDR3 has 14 amino acids. Trimming shortened V by 4 bases and J by 4 bases, and 14 bases separated the two germline ends. CDR3 in DNA: TGTGCCAGCAGTGCACAACTGGACGGTTACGAGCAGTACTTC. Its protein product is CASSAQLDGYEQYF.

The genes are TRBV5-5 and TRBJ2-7, with D tentatively TRBD1 (6 bases). Germline V gene data show CDR1 as SGHKS and CDR2 as YYEKEE (reference sequence). The CDR3 is 15 residues long. Trimming pared 0 bases from V and 1 base from J, leaving 11 bases between. CDR3 region: CASSLETGHSYEQYF. The CDR3 DNA reads as TGTGCCAGCAGCTTGGAAACAGGGCATTCCTACGAGCAGTACTTC.

This clonotype was detected many times. The gene calls are TRBV2 and TRBJ1-5; 11 bases match TRBD1. V shed 6 bases, J shed 3 bases, and the junction held 7 bases outside the gene matches. Germline V gene sequence: CDR1 SNHLY, CDR2 FYNNEI. CDR3 length: 16 amino acids. The CDR3 nucleotides read TGTGCCAGCAGCGGACAGGGGGCGGCGAACAATCAGCCCCAGCATTTT. Its protein product is CASSGQGAANNQPQHF.

This sequence joins TRBV20-1 and TRBJ2-1; D perhaps matches TRBD1 (6 bases). CDR1 and CDR2 from the germline V gene are DFQATT and SNEGSKA (reference sequence). Between the trimmed V and J ends, which lost 0 bases and 6 bases, there was a span of 9 bases. The CDR3 totals 13 residues. DNA for the CDR3: TGCAGTGCTAGAGAGGGGACACTCAATGAGCAGTTCTTC. Residues: CSAREGTLNEQFF.

The rearrangement uses TRBV27 and TRBJ1-6; weak D call: TRBD1 (6 bases). Trimming stripped 6 bases from V and 7 bases from J, with 13 bases between. The CDR3 is 14 amino acids. The germline CDR1 and CDR2 sequences are MNHEY and SMNVEV (reference sequence). The CDR3 loop is CASSQGSWNSPLHF. The CDR3 nucleotides are TGTGCCAGCAGCCAGGGGTCGTGGAATTCACCCCTCCACTTT.

This clonotype was counted a few times. The chain uses TRBV20-1 and TRBJ2-4; the D gene is possibly TRBD2 (6 bases). The CDR3 runs to 15 residues. The V gene lost 0 bases and the J gene lost 9 bases, with 18 bases spanning the gap. The germline V gene has CDR1 DFQATT and CDR2 SNEGSKA (reference sequence). The chain's CDR3 is CSARDLWRGAGIQYF. In nucleotides, the CDR3 is TGCAGTGCTAGAGATTTATGGCGGGGCGCCGGCATTCAGTACTTC.

This clonotype was observed a few times. J is TRBJ1-1 and V is TRBV7-9; D perhaps matches TRBD1 (6 bases). CDR1 is SEHNR, CDR2 FQNEAQ, per germline (reference sequence). The CDR3 spans 20 residues. V dropped 3 bases and J dropped 2 bases, with 28 bases sitting between them. CDR3 in amino acids: CASSFQRHTGLGRENTEAFF. The CDR3 DNA sequence: TGTGCCAGCAGCTTCCAGAGACACACAGGGTTGGGCCGGGAAAACACTGAAGCTTTCTTT.

This clonotype was observed a few times. The CDR3, as DNA: TGCAGTGCTAGAAAGAGCGGGGCCCCGGGCAATGAGCAGTTCTTC. This gives the protein CSARKSGAPGNEQFF. V usage is TRBV20-1 and J usage is TRBJ2-1, with 7 bases matching TRBD2. The CDR3 extends over 15 amino acids. V trimming: 2 bases; J trimming: 6 bases; junction bases outside the gene matches: 10. CDR1 and CDR2 (germline): DFQATT, SNEGSKA (reference sequence).

This clonotype was seen a handful of times. V and J are TRBV6-1 and TRBJ2-3, with 9 bases aligning to TRBD1. Per the germline V gene, CDR1 is MNHNS and CDR2 is SASEGT. V trimming: 7 bases; J trimming: 0 bases; junction bases outside the gene matches: 5. The CDR3 has 15 amino acids. In nucleotides, the CDR3 is TGTGCCAGCACCAGAGGGACAGGGAGCACAGATACGCAGTATTTT. This translates into CASTRGTGSTDTQYF.

The genes are TRBV4-1 and TRBJ2-1; TRBD1 might be the D (5 bases). The CDR3 loop spans 18 amino acids. Trimming took off 1 base at V and 0 bases at J, with 16 bases between the two ends. Germline-derived CDR1 and CDR2 are MGHRA and YSYEKL. Written as DNA, the CDR3 is TGCGCCAGCAGCCAAGTGGGCTTTGGCAGGGCCTCCTACAATGAGCAGTTCTTC. Residues: CASSQVGFGRASYNEQFF.

This clonotype was detected ten times or more. The rearrangement joins TRBV19 to TRBJ1-1; 7 positions agree with TRBD1. The CDR3 loop spans 14 amino acids. Looked up from germline, CDR1 is LNHDA and CDR2 is SQIVND (reference sequence). J gave up 1 base and V 7 bases, and 6 bases lay outside the gene matches. CDR3 nucleotides: TGTGCCAGTATGGGACAGCATAAGAACACTGAAGCTTTCTTT. Translated: CASMGQHKNTEAFF.

This clonotype appeared many times. The chain has TRBV7-2 and TRBJ1-2, with a weak D call TRBD1 (6 bases). Germline V gene sequence: CDR1 SGHTA, CDR2 FQGNSA. V was shortened by 6 bases and J by 8 bases, with 16 bases between the two germline ends. The CDR3 runs to 13 residues. CDR3 nucleotide sequence: TGTGCCAGCAGTTTCGACAGGATCTCCGGCTACACCTTC. Residues: CASSFDRISGYTF.

This clonotype has a handful of counts. The gene calls are TRBV20-1 and TRBJ1-2, with TRBD1 identical over 7 bases. CDR3 length equals 15 residues. Germline V lookup: CDR1 DFQATT, CDR2 SNEGSKA (reference sequence). Losses at the gene ends were 6 bases for V and 2 bases for J; bases not matched to a gene: 12. The CDR3 here is CSASQPGQLNYGYTF. CDR3 in DNA: TGCAGTGCCTCCCAACCGGGACAGTTGAACTATGGCTACACCTTC.

The chain combines TRBV19 with TRBJ1-1; weak D call: TRBD1 (6 bases). V was clipped by 3 bases and J by 8 bases, with 13 bases between them. This CDR3 is built from 13 residues. Per the germline V gene, CDR1 is LNHDA and CDR2 is SQIVND (reference sequence). Written as DNA, the CDR3 is TGTGCCAGTAGTATTACCCGAGGGGGAGAAGCTTTCTTT. It translates to CASSITRGGEAFF.

This clonotype has a count of ten or more. The chain carries TRBV20-1 and TRBJ1-2; 7 nucleotides line up with TRBD1. The germline gives CDR1 DFQATT, CDR2 SNEGSKA (reference sequence). The CDR3 contains 14 residues. The junction had 14 bases not matched to a gene; V was cut back by 5 bases and J by 8 bases. CDR3 bases: TGCAGTGCTTCCAGGACAGGAAACCCTTTCGGCTACACCTTC. Protein: CSASRTGNPFGYTF.

This clonotype showed up many times. This chain links TRBV7-2 with TRBJ2-1, with D perhaps given as TRBD1 or TRBD2 (5 bases each). Germline V lookup: CDR1 SGHTA, CDR2 FQGNSA. V lost 5 bases to trimming and J lost 6 bases, with 11 bases between them. This CDR3 contains 13 residues. CDR3: CASSGTSTNEQFF. CDR3 bases: TGTGCCAGCAGCGGGACGTCCACCAATGAGCAGTTCTTC. The full variable domain, its missing parts supplied by reference TRBV7-2 and TRBJ2-1, is GAGVSQSPSNKVTEKGKDVELRCDPISGHTALYWYRQSLGQGLEFLIYFQGNSAPDKSGLPSDRFSAERTGGSVSTLTIQRTQQEDSAVYLCASSGTSTNEQFFGPGTRLTVL.

Only a few counts were recorded for this clonotype. The chain joins TRBV11-2 to TRBJ1-4; 7 nucleotides line up with TRBD1. CDR1 and CDR2 from the germline V gene are SGHAT and FQNNGV. V lost 4 bases, J lost 2 bases, and 1 base stayed unmatched. This CDR3 is 14 amino acids long. The CDR3 protein is CASSWGQTNEKLFF. In DNA, the CDR3 is TGTGCCAGCAGCTGGGGACAGACTAATGAAAAACTGTTTTTT.